This is a list of T cell receptor beta chains from one sample in a study of blood T cell repertoires in COVID-19. Sequencing was performed with immunoSEQ multiplex PCR; in TCRdb, only in-frame clones are kept and a portion is missing. The data contain around 200,000 clones, 80% to 90% of them singletons. The sequenced sample was peripheral blood. These receptors were obtained from a man in his 60s with acute or convalescent COVID-19. The conserved cysteine and the conserved F or W are not part of the CDR3 here.

v_call: TRBV28; cdr3_aa: ASSLRDWYQETQY
v_call: TRBV7-9; cdr3_aa: ASSLQGAPTEAF
v_call: TRBV6-5; cdr3_aa: ASTATSGSSYEQY
v_call: TRBV7-8; cdr3_aa: ASSPANPGLSEF
v_call: TRBV3-1/TRBV3-2; cdr3_aa: ASSGTGDHGELF
v_call: TRBV7-2; cdr3_aa: ASSPRTSGVLAKNIQY
v_call: TRBV7-8; cdr3_aa: ASSLSTAPPSTEAF
v_call: TRBV5-1; cdr3_aa: ASSGQGVTNEKLF
v_call: TRBV24-1; cdr3_aa: ATSDADRWNEQF
v_call: TRBV6-5; cdr3_aa: ASSRKQGTGSPLH
v_call: TRBV28; cdr3_aa: ASSFEGSGSRKTQY
v_call: TRBV11-2; cdr3_aa: ASSLDRASVQF
v_call: TRBV4-2; cdr3_aa: ASSQETGTYTGELF
v_call: TRBV5-8; cdr3_aa: ASSLGYGYT
v_call: TRBV27; cdr3_aa: ASSSGKWADTQY
v_call: TRBV28; cdr3_aa: ASSLLGRGFEQY
v_call: TRBV6-4; cdr3_aa: ASSAGHAGNEKLF
v_call: TRBV5-8; cdr3_aa: ASSLGGAGQPQH
v_call: TRBV6-1; cdr3_aa: ASSEDPRGGTDTQY
v_call: TRBV30; cdr3_aa: ASGQEQPLH
v_call: TRBV7-8; cdr3_aa: ASSWGLDQETQY
v_call: TRBV11-3; cdr3_aa: ASSYSTGELF
v_call: TRBV7-8; cdr3_aa: ASSLGTANTEAF
v_call: TRBV5-6; cdr3_aa: ASSIRTSGSSYEQY
v_call: TRBV19; cdr3_aa: ATEGGAEVNTEAF
v_call: TRBV4-2; cdr3_aa: ASSPRTGTSGRAADTQY
v_call: TRBV28; cdr3_aa: ASSSGTSLRIEQY
v_call: TRBV7-9; cdr3_aa: ASSLSGGPYEQY
v_call: TRBV2; cdr3_aa: ASKGSGTSGSKEY
v_call: TRBV7-2; cdr3_aa: ASSLLQGARLETQY
v_call: TRBV28; cdr3_aa: ASSLRGLNQPQH